Presented here are 6 T cell receptor beta chains from one specimen sequenced in a study of long-term antiretroviral therapy in people with HIV. The assay used was immunoSEQ (version v3.0), run at survey level. Repertoires were generated with immunoSEQ multiplex PCR, while TCRdb's copy carries only in-frame clones and drops some. The sample holds some 28,000 clones; 75% to 90% are singletons and the top ten take roughly 7.2%. The sequenced sample was unsorted PBMCs, obtained 0.3 years after starting antiretroviral therapy. These receptors all stem from a man between 40 and 49 years old with HIV.

This rearrangement joins TRBV7-9 to TRBJ2-1; tentatively, D is TRBD1 (5 bases). The germline gives CDR1 SEHNR, CDR2 FQNEAQ (reference sequence). V was cut by 3 bases and J by 4 bases, with 19 bases left in between. This CDR3 is 17 amino acids long. CDR3 amino acids: CASSFRGPVQPYNEQFF. The CDR3, as DNA: TGTGCCAGCAGCTTTAGGGGCCCCGTGCAGCCTTACAATGAGCAGTTCTTC.

The rearrangement links TRBV4-3 to TRBJ2-3, with D unresolved. The CDR3 covers 15 residues. CDR1 and CDR2 from the germline V gene are LGHNA and YSLEER. Deletions cut 1 base from V and 6 bases from J, with 14 bases between. The chain's CDR3 is CASSQVRRGPDTQYF. The CDR3 region has the DNA TGCGCCAGCAGCCAAGTCAGGCGAGGTCCGGATACGCAGTATTTT.

The sample holds a few counts of this clone. The V gene is TRBV6-1, the J gene TRBJ1-2; D may be TRBD1 (6 bases). The CDR3 contains 13 residues. V gave up 2 bases and J gave up 4 bases, with 8 bases separating them. The germline CDR1 and CDR2 sequences are MNHNS and SASEGT. Written as DNA, the CDR3 is TGTGCCAGCAGTGAAACAGGGCCCTATGGCTACACCTTC. Translated, it gives CASSETGPYGYTF.

This clone was detected only a few times. V and J are TRBV15 and TRBJ1-5, with D perhaps TRBD1 (5 bases). This CDR3 contains 14 residues. V was clipped by 3 bases and J by 3 bases, with 9 bases between them. The V gene's germline CDR1 is LNHNV and CDR2 YYDKDF (reference sequence). The CDR3 sequence is CATSRDGTNQPQHF. CDR3 DNA sequence: TGTGCCACCAGCAGGGACGGGACCAATCAGCCCCAGCATTTT.

The chain employs TRBV7-8 and TRBJ2-2; TRBD1 might be the D (5 bases). The CDR3 sequence is 16 residues long. Per germline, CDR1 SGHVS and CDR2 FQNEAQ. Trimming took off 5 bases at V and 4 bases at J, with 17 bases between the two ends. CDR3 in amino acids: CASSPSEAQVTGELFF. The CDR3 region has the DNA TGTGCCAGCAGCCCCTCAGAAGCACAGGTCACCGGGGAGCTGTTTTTT.

The genes are TRBV13 and TRBJ2-5, with D possibly being TRBD2 (6 bases). V lost 0 bases and J 5 bases, leaving 13 bases between the germline ends. The CDR3 length is 15 residues. Germline V gene data show CDR1 as PRHDT and CDR2 as FYEKMQ (reference sequence). The CDR3 nucleotides are TGTGCCAGCAGCTTAGGCCGGCGGGGACGGGAGACCCAGTACTTC. It specifies CASSLGRRGRETQYF.